Given below is one T cell receptor beta chain in context. This clonotype came up many times. Its antigen is not yet known. The input lacks base qualities; no much larger clone sits a single base away. Graves' hyperthyroidism was defined as stable when no progression to ophthalmopathy occurred over 18 months of follow-up. Hyperthyroidism patients were aged 18 to 65 years and newly diagnosed, with disease duration of less than 2 months. Any patient with an uncontrolled infection, another autoimmune disease, pregnancy or lactation was excluded. Diagnoses were established on the basis of clinical symptoms, serum thyroxine and TRAb, thyroid ultrasound, and orbital computed tomography. PBMCs were isolated from 10 ml of fresh peripheral blood by Ficoll-Paque density gradient centrifugation. Total RNA was extracted using Trizol reagent, and RNA quality was assessed on an Agilent 2100 Bioanalyzer. These data come from a study of T cells in Graves' hyperthyroidism and ophthalmopathy (dated by TCRdb to between 2019 and 2020). In the study overall: Peripheral blood samples were taken at initial diagnosis, before any treatment was given. A discovery cohort of about 96 patients, approximately 45 with Graves' ophthalmopathy and over 55 with stable Graves' hyperthyroidism, was used to find distinguishing TCR V-J signatures. Prospective prediction of ophthalmopathy was tested in an independent validation cohort consisting of some 18 hyperthyroidism patients and more than 15 patients who later progressed to ophthalmopathy. The 100 discovery patients were randomly divided into training and test sets at a 7:3 ratio. The study also compared thyroid tissue and blood T-cell repertoires from several Graves' hyperthyroidism patients. After blood sampling, hyperthyroidism patients were treated with methimazole at a starting dose of 30 mg daily, and ophthalmopathy patients were treated with high-dose intravenous methylprednisolone. According to the paper, TCR Vbeta CDR3 sequencing was carried out on approximately 140 peripheral blood samples, which came from under 50 ophthalmopathy, roughly 75 hyperthyroidism and 17 progressor patients.

Summary of the overall study and its limitations: In validation, the model predicted progression to ophthalmopathy with over 65% sensitivity and over 72% specificity, a median of about 6 months before onset. Blood samples also contained most of the expanded thyroid clonotypes (frequency above 0.001), which suggests that blood repertoires may reflect thyroid immune responses. Ophthalmopathy was separated from stable hyperthyroidism by a 13 V-J signature model, with approximately 90% sensitivity and roughly 81% specificity obtained in cross-validation and 80%/75% obtained in testing. No statistical method was used to set the sample size in advance, and investigators knew the group allocation.

The TCR beta CDR3 regions were amplified from RNA transcripts. For the first round of RT-PCR on the TCR CDR3, the HTBI primer set was used together with the Qiagen OneStep RT-PCR kit. A second multiplex PCR round built the libraries, followed by size selection and purification. Libraries were sequenced paired-end with 100 bp reads on an Illumina HiSeq2000. In the paper's pipeline: SOAPnuke was used to process the raw data, with reads discarded if the reads contained adapters or uncalled bases, had a mean Phred below 15, or lacked an exact constant-primer or identifier match. High-quality paired reads were merged with COPE v1.2.5, and unique nucleotide sequences were defined as clonotypes. MiTCR v1.1 was used to align clonotypes to the IMGT TRBV, TRBD and TRBJ reference segments. The analysis included only V-J combinations with a frequency above 0.0001, which together covered more than 98% of the repertoires. The TCS score was defined as F50 (clonal expansion) divided by E x V (chaos), with BLOSUM62-based TCRdist calculated between CDR3 peptides within each V-J. Welch's t-statistics and random forest reduced fewer than 550 V-J features to 10 to 15, which were used in a naive Bayes classifier (R e1071). TCRdb trimmed public reads at Q25 via fastp, called clones via MiXCR and kept in-frame beta chains. Each CDR3 protein gets just one entry, which takes the most common genes and DNA from the rows behind it. The V and J calls reflect TCRdb's pipeline rather than the authors' work. The sample table lists hundreds of thousands of distinct CDR3 sequences, 15% to 19% of them with a count of one. Roughly 15% of the sample is taken by the ten largest.

The germline V gene supplies CDR1 SGHVS and CDR2 FQNEAQ. Spanning cysteine to phenylalanine, the CDR3 consists of 17 amino acids. Of the read, only the CDR3 DNA is kept; its 51 bases are in frame from base 1. V loses 1 base, J loses 0 bases, and the germline ends lie 15 bases apart. This TCR was recovered from a woman aged 18 to 35 with Graves' hyperthyroidism. Recombination linked TRBV7-8 to TRBJ1-1; 5 matching bases give a weak D call of TRBD1. Sample: blood. The CDR3 is CASSLGSRDFMNTEAFF. The bases are TGTGCCAGCAGCTTAGGGTCCAGGGACTTCATGAACACTGAAGCTTTCTTT. The entire variable domain, with the stretches around the CDR3 drawn from the reference TRBV7-8 and TRBJ1-1 proteins, is GAGVSQSPRYKVAKRGQDVALRCDPISGHVSLFWYQQALGQGPEFLTYFQNEAQLDKSGLPSDRFFAERPEGSVSTLKIQRTQQEDSAVYLCASSLGSRDFMNTEAFFGQGTRLTVV.